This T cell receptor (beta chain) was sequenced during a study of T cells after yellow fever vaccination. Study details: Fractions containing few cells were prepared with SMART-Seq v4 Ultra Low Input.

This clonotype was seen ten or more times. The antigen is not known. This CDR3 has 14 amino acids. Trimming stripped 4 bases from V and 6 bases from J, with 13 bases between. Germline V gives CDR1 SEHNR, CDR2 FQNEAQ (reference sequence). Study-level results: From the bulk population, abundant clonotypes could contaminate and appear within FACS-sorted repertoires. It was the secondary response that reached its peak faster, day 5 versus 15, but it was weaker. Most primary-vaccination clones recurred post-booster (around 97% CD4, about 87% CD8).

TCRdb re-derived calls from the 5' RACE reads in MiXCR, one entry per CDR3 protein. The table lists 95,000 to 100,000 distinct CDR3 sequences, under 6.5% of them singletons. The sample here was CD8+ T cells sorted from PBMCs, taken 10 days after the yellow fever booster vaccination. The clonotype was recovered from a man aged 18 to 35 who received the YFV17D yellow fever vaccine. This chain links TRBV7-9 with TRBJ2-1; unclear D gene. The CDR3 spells CASSSPNLTNEQFF. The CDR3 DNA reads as TGTGCCAGCAGCTCACCTAACCTTACCAATGAGCAGTTCTTC.